This entry is about one T cell receptor (beta chain). This specimen comes from a study of CD8 T cells in Susac syndrome. Sequencing of TCR beta covered CD8+ and CD4+ T cells obtained from blood. The CD8+ and CD4+ T cells were isolated magnetically using a negative isolation approach, whereas the TEMRA cells were enriched by FACS. In germline, CDR1 is SGDLS, CDR2 YYNGEE. There are 11 residues in the CDR3. V was pared by 4 bases and J by 8 bases, with 8 bases between. Reverse transcription used roughly 0.5 to 1 ug RNA and random hexamers. TCRdb re-called the immunoSEQ multiplex PCR reads with MiXCR, one entry per CDR3 protein. Found here are around 150,000 distinct CDR3 sequences, over 85% of them singletons; the top ten hold 0.13%.

This receptor was taken from a human donor in good health. The chain links TRBV9 to TRBJ2-3, with D maybe TRBD1 (6 bases). Source material: CD4+ T cells from PBMCs. CDR3 region: CASSPGATQYF. In DNA form, the CDR3 reads TGTGCCAGCAGCCCAGGGGCTACGCAGTATTTT.